The 12 T cell receptor beta chains given below trace back to one sample, sequenced in a study of blood T cell repertoires in COVID-19. TCRdb's table, derived via immunoSEQ multiplex PCR, lists solely in-frame clones and lacks some. The profile shows more than 120,000 clones, approximately 88% of them singletons. The sample was peripheral blood. The receptors come from a human donor in a cohort sampled during active COVID-19.

A note on this clone: Other DNA sequences in this specimen translate into the identical CDR3. The chain has TRBV6-5 and TRBJ2-7; D not certain. V was clipped by 4 bases and J by 4 bases, with 5 bases between them. Germline V lookup: CDR1 MNHEY, CDR2 SVGAGI. CDR3 size: 11 residues. The DNA for the CDR3 is TGTGCCAGCAGTTTCAGATACGAGCAGTACTTC. Protein product: CASSFRYEQYF.

Notes on this clone: No DNA is shown, since the ends of the CDR3 on it are uncertain; the CDR3 is the one TCRdb lists. J is TRBJ2-1 and V is TRBV6-5; the table assigns TRBD2, which was not confirmed against the DNA. The CDR3 sequence runs 15 residues, both termini included. Germline-derived CDR1 and CDR2 are MNHEY and SVGAGI. The CDR3 region is CASSSSRGSYNEQFF.

This chain uses TRBV7-9 with TRBJ1-1; no definite D call. The CDR3 is 13 amino acids. Germline loops: CDR1 SEHNR, CDR2 FQNEAQ (reference sequence). V lost 5 bases, J lost 0 bases, and 7 bases lay in between. The CDR3 is CASSPTLNTEAFF. The CDR3 DNA reads TGTGCCAGCAGCCCAACATTGAACACTGAAGCTTTCTTT.

The rearrangement uses TRBV5-5 and TRBJ2-2; TRBD1 agrees at 9 bases. The CDR3 spans 17 residues. V shed 5 bases and J 7 bases; nucleotides not matched to a gene: 15. CDR1 is SGHKS, CDR2 YYEKEE, per germline (reference sequence). As DNA, the CDR3 is TGTGCCAGCAGATTGAGGGGAGCAGGACAGGGGATCGGGGAGCTGTTTTTT. It codes for CASRLRGAGQGIGELFF. Complete variable domain (other parts from reference TRBV5-5 and TRBJ2-2): DAGVTQSPTHLIKTRGQQVTLRCSPISGHKSVSWYQQVLGQGPQFIFQYYEKEERGRGNFPDRFSARQFPNYSSELNVNALLLGDSALYLCASRLRGAGQGIGELFFGEGSRLTVL.

The CDR3 DNA follows: TGTGCCAGCAGCGGGGACAGGGACGGCTACACCTTC. Amino acid sequence: CASSGDRDGYTF. The rearrangement joins TRBV9 to TRBJ1-2; TRBD1 agrees at 9 bases. V shed 3 bases, J shed 8 bases, and the junction held 2 bases outside the gene matches. CDR3 length equals 12 residues. The germline gives CDR1 SGDLS, CDR2 YYNGEE.

The chain uses TRBV19 and TRBJ2-7; 7 nucleotides align to TRBD1. Germline CDR1 LNHDA, CDR2 SQIVND (reference sequence). Trimming cost V 4 bases and J 5 bases; bases outside gene matches: 8. The CDR3 loop spans 14 amino acids. The CDR3 DNA follows: TGTGCCAGTAGTAAAACAGGGGTGTCGGACGAGCAGTACTTC. Its protein is CASSKTGVSDEQYF.

V is TRBV15 and J is TRBJ2-6; D is ambiguous. CDR1 is LNHNV, CDR2 YYDKDF, per germline (reference sequence). Trimming removed 4 bases from V and 4 bases from J, with 14 bases in between. This CDR3 contains 16 residues. CDR3 bases: TGTGCCACCAGCACTGGCAGGTCTCCGGGGGCCAACGTCCTGACTTTC. Amino acids: CATSTGRSPGANVLTF.

The chain has TRBV7-9 and TRBJ2-2; D is possibly TRBD1 (6 bases). Germline values: CDR1 SEHNR, CDR2 FQNEAQ (reference sequence). Trimming took 4 bases from V and 6 from J, leaving 15 bases between them. The CDR3 contains 15 residues. The DNA for the CDR3 is TGTGCCAGCAGCTACATATCCGACAGGCCCGGGGAGCTGTTTTTT. Protein product: CASSYISDRPGELFF.

The table lists this clone with a count of one. The genes are TRBV5-5 and TRBJ2-7, with TRBD2 matching 13 bases. The CDR3 spans 19 residues. CDR1 and CDR2 from the germline V gene are SGHKS and YYEKEE (reference sequence). Trimming removed 3 bases from V and 5 bases from J; junction bases left unmatched: 17. The CDR3 sequence: CASSSFRGTSGDPIHEQYF. In DNA, the CDR3 is TGTGCCAGCAGCTCCTTTCGCGGGACTAGCGGGGACCCCATCCACGAGCAGTACTTC.

CDR3 protein: CASSFGNLGDTEAFF. As DNA, the CDR3 is TGTGCCAGCAGCTTCGGAAATCTAGGGGACACTGAAGCTTTCTTT. The J gene is TRBJ1-1, the V gene TRBV7-9; the D gene is possibly TRBD1 (5 bases). This CDR3 has 15 residues. With 3 bases removed from V and 3 bases from J, the gap between germline ends came to 14 bases. Germline loops: CDR1 SEHNR, CDR2 FQNEAQ (reference sequence).

This chain joins TRBV5-1 and TRBJ2-7; maybe TRBD1 (6 bases). Germline V gives CDR1 SGHRS, CDR2 YFSETQ. V was pared by 1 base and J by 1 base, with 12 bases between. The CDR3 runs 15 residues. CDR3 amino acids: CASSLRQGRSYEQYF. The DNA for the CDR3 is TGCGCCAGCAGCTTGAGGCAGGGGCGATCCTACGAGCAGTACTTC.

V is TRBV2 and J is TRBJ2-3, with 9 bases lining up with TRBD2. The trim removed 2 bases at V and 4 bases at J, leaving 4 bases unmatched. This CDR3 spans 15 amino acids. Germline V gene sequence: CDR1 SNHLY, CDR2 FYNNEI. CDR3 sequence reads: CASSETAGGPDTQYF. The CDR3 DNA reads TGTGCCAGCAGTGAAACCGCGGGGGGGCCAGATACGCAGTATTTT. Variable domain in full (rest from reference TRBV2 and TRBJ2-3): EPEVTQTPSHQVTQMGQEVILRCVPISNHLYFYWYRQILGQKVEFLVSFYNNEISEKSEIFDDQFSVERPDGSNFTLKIRSTKLEDSAMYFCASSETAGGPDTQYFGPGTRLTVL.